This record looks at one TCR beta chain sequence and its context. Its specificity is unknown. The data were produced by immunoSEQ multiplex PCR, yet TCRdb's version contains in-frame clones alone and is incomplete. The table records about 86,000 clones, around 90% of them present only once. Trimming took 4 bases from V and 4 from J, leaving 13 bases between them. The CDR3 totals 14 residues. CDR1 is LNHDA, CDR2 SQIVND, per germline (reference sequence). The sample originates from a study of OX40 agonist ivuxolimab in advanced cancers. The wider study: Under the entry rules, prior anti-PD-1, anti-PD-L1 or anti-CTLA-4 therapy was allowed, and about 38% had some.

The study, taken as a whole, reports: Some nonresponders also had low normalized T-cell clonal expansion.

The chain combines TRBV19 with TRBJ1-1; D is perhaps TRBD1 (5 bases). The TCR comes from an adult with an advanced solid tumor such as melanoma, head and neck, liver or kidney cancer. This material consisted of CD4+ or CD8+ T cells sorted from blood, taken in a trial of the OX40 agonist ivuxolimab. This CDR3 is CASSRTGGSTEAFF. The CDR3 nucleotides read TGTGCCAGTAGTAGGACGGGGGGGAGCACTGAAGCTTTCTTT. The whole variable domain, remainder taken from reference TRBV19 and TRBJ1-1, is DGGITQSPKYLFRKEGQNVTLSCEQNLNHDAMYWYRQDPGQGLRLIYYSQIVNDFQKGDIAEGYSVSREKKESFPLTVTSAQKNPTAFYLCASSRTGGSTEAFFGQGTRLTVV.